The 21 T cell receptor beta chains below all came from one sample that was sequenced in a study of blood T cells in healthy people across ages. The use of a sample-barcoded 5' primer and a J-beta primer mix characterized a second PCR of roughly 6 to 11 cycles. A single record per CDR3 protein comes from TCRdb applying MiXCR to the 5' RACE reads. The table lists around 1,000,000 distinct CDR3 sequences, 20% to 25% of them singletons. These sequences were also reported in another study, on T cells of mothers and their children.

The sample comprised blood. The receptors shown here come from a girl under 10 years old in good health.

The chain carries TRBV7-2 and TRBJ2-1, with 10 bases fitting TRBD2. The CDR3 length is 14 residues. V was clipped by 2 bases and J by 9 bases; unmatched bases: 4. Germline-derived CDR1 and CDR2 are SGHTA and FQGNSA. The CDR3 nucleotides are TGTGCCAGCAGCTTAAAGCGGGGGGGCACTGAGCAGTTCTTC. Translation gives CASSLKRGGTEQFF.

In this sample, this clonotype turned up a few times. The V and J genes are TRBV29-1 and TRBJ1-1; D is unresolved. The CDR3 is 15 residues long. Per germline, CDR1 SQVTM and CDR2 ANQGSEA. The chain's CDR3 is CTDTGRLNNWTEAFF. The CDR3, as DNA: TGCACCGATACCGGGAGACTTAATAATTGGACCGAAGCTTTCTTT.

CDR3 nucleotides: TGCAGCGGGTGGGTGGAGCGGGCCCAGTACTTC. It translates to CSGWVERAQYF. The chain joins TRBV29-1 to TRBJ2-5; weak D call: TRBD2 (6 bases). Germline V gene lookup returns CDR1 SQVTM and CDR2 ANQGSEA. This CDR3 spans 11 amino acids. With 7 bases removed from V and 9 bases from J, the gap between germline ends came to 15 bases.

This clonotype was detected only a few times. The chain recombines TRBV12-3 or TRBV12-4 with TRBJ2-7, with unresolved D. This CDR3 comprises 12 residues. Trimming pared 7 bases from V and 7 bases from J, leaving 14 bases between. The CDR3 loop is CASTPGGGEQYF. The DNA for the CDR3 is TGTGCCAGCACCCCGGGTGGTGGGGAGCAGTACTTC.

The chain carries TRBV29-1 and TRBJ2-7, with D perhaps matching TRBD2 (5 bases). Germline CDR1 is SQVTM and CDR2 is ANQGSEA. Trimming took 1 base from V and 1 from J, leaving 17 bases between them. The CDR3 runs 16 residues. The CDR3 sequence is CSVEGEFGLKSYEQYF. CDR3 nucleotide sequence: TGCAGCGTTGAAGGGGAGTTTGGGCTTAAGTCCTACGAGCAGTACTTC.

This clonotype was observed a few times. This rearrangement joins TRBV4-1 to TRBJ2-2, with 7 bases fitting TRBD2. The CDR3 is 16 residues long. Trimming took 6 bases from V and 0 from J; bases not matched to a gene: 7. Per germline, CDR1 MGHRA and CDR2 YSYEKL. The CDR3, as DNA: TGCGCCAGCAGAATTAAGCGGGGCCCGAACACCGGGGAGCTGTTTTTT. Encoded protein: CASRIKRGPNTGELFF.

This clonotype was found a few times. This rearrangement joins TRBV28 to TRBJ2-2; TRBD2 matches at 7 bases. V lost 3 bases, J lost 5 bases, and 6 bases stayed unmatched. Per the germline V gene, CDR1 is MDHEN and CDR2 is SYDVKM. The CDR3 length is 15 residues. In nucleotides, the CDR3 is TGTGCCAGCAGTTTGGCGGGAGAGGCTACCGGGGAGCTGTTTTTT. Amino acid sequence: CASSLAGEATGELFF.

The rearrangement links TRBV12-3 or TRBV12-4 to TRBJ2-3, with a weak D call TRBD1 (6 bases). The CDR3 has 14 residues. The germline V and J ends were trimmed by 6 bases and 4 bases, with 14 bases remaining between them. CDR3 DNA: TGTGCCAGCAGCCACACAGGGATCCCAGATACGCAGTATTTT. Protein: CASSHTGIPDTQYF.

The chain joins TRBV6-6 to TRBJ2-4; D could derive from TRBD1 or TRBD2 (6 bases each). The V end was cut by 4 bases, the J end by 1 base, with 23 bases between. The germline V gene has CDR1 MNHNY and CDR2 SVGAGI (reference sequence). CDR3 length: 19 amino acids. The CDR3 coding sequence is TGTGCCAGCAGTTCTAGGGCCGCGGGTCAAGGGGGGGCCAAAAACATTCAGTACTTC. It is translated as CASSSRAAGQGGAKNIQYF.

The genes are TRBV4-1 and TRBJ1-2; possible D gene TRBD1, 5 bases. The germline V gene encodes CDR1 MGHRA and CDR2 YSYEKL. CDR3 length equals 14 residues. V was cut by 0 bases and J by 4 bases, with 9 bases left in between. As DNA, the CDR3 is TGCGCCAGCAGCCAAGATATGGGGGGCTATGGCTACACCTTC. Residues: CASSQDMGGYGYTF.

The V call is TRBV29-1, the J call TRBJ1-4, with TRBD1 matching over 12 bases. The J segment lost 8 bases and the V segment lost 2 bases, leaving 6 bases of the junction unmatched. The CDR3 totals 15 residues. Germline CDR1 SQVTM, CDR2 ANQGSEA. The CDR3 DNA is TGCAGCGTTGAAAGGGGGACAGGGGGCGGCGAAAAACTGTTTTTT. It codes for CSVERGTGGGEKLFF.

The chain recombines TRBV4-3 with TRBJ2-4, with TRBD1 matching 9 bases. CDR1 and CDR2 from the germline V gene are LGHNA and YSLEER. Losses at the gene ends were 4 bases for V and 8 bases for J; bases not matched to a gene: 15. CDR3 length: 17 amino acids. The CDR3 loop is CASSPLTGGEGRDIQYF. CDR3 bases: TGCGCCAGCAGCCCTCTAACAGGGGGCGAGGGTCGAGACATTCAGTACTTC.

This chain connects TRBV5-1 to TRBJ2-2, with D possibly TRBD1 on 6 matching bases. The germline V gene has CDR1 SGHRS and CDR2 YFSETQ. Deletions cut 2 bases from V and 5 bases from J, with 16 bases between. This CDR3 has 16 amino acids. CDR3 loop: CASSLPNRALTGELFF. The CDR3 coding sequence is TGCGCCAGCAGCTTACCTAACAGGGCTCTAACCGGGGAGCTGTTTTTT.

The rearrangement joins TRBV5-1 to TRBJ2-4; D unclear. Germline CDR1 is SGHRS and CDR2 is YFSETQ. Deletions cut 5 bases from V and 10 bases from J, with 22 bases between. This CDR3 comprises 15 residues. The DNA for the CDR3 is TGCGCCAGCAGTCCCAGAATTACCGACCCTGGAATTCAGTACTTC. Translated: CASSPRITDPGIQYF. The whole variable domain, filled in from reference TRBV5-1 and TRBJ2-4, reads KAGVTQTPRYLIKTRGQQVTLSCSPISGHRSVSWYQQTPGQGLQFLFEYFSETQRNKGNFPGRFSGRQFSNSRSEMNVSTLELGDSALYLCASSPRITDPGIQYFGAGTRLSVL.

This clonotype came up a few times. The chain uses TRBV29-1 and TRBJ2-7, with D hard to call. The CDR3 consists of 10 residues. V was pared by 7 bases and J by 5 bases, with 9 bases between. From germline, CDR1 is SQVTM and CDR2 ANQGSEA. The CDR3 reads CSASLDEQYF. CDR3 nucleotide sequence: TGCAGCGCATCGCTGGACGAGCAGTACTTC.

A remark on this clonotype: The junction shows a germline mismatch at one end, possibly a read error. CDR3: CASSSGRISSEQYF. The CDR3 DNA reads TGTGCCAGCTCGAGCGGGAGGATTTCCTCCGAGCAGTACTTC. The chain has TRBV28 and TRBJ2-7; 9 bases fit TRBD2. Germline V gene lookup returns CDR1 MDHEN and CDR2 SYDVKM. This CDR3 is built from 14 residues. Full variable domain (outside the CDR3, taken from reference TRBV28 and TRBJ2-7): DVKVTQSSRYLVKRTGEKVFLECVQDMDHENMFWYRQDPGLGLRLIYFSYDVKMKEKGDIPEGYSVSREKKERFSLILESASTNQTSMYLCASSSGRISSEQYFGPGTRLTVT.

This clonotype was seen only a few times. V gene TRBV29-1 combines with J gene TRBJ2-7, with D maybe TRBD1 (6 bases). Trimming shortened V by 4 bases and J by 5 bases, and 15 bases separated the two germline ends. This CDR3 is 13 amino acids long. From germline, CDR1 is SQVTM and CDR2 ANQGSEA. The CDR3 coding sequence is TGCAGCGTTGTACCTGGGGGCAAGGACGAGCAGTACTTC. Translation: CSVVPGGKDEQYF.

This clonotype was seen just once. This sequence joins TRBV6-5 and TRBJ1-2; no clear D gene. CDR1 is MNHEY and CDR2 is SVGAGI in the germline V gene. V was cut by 5 bases and J by 8 bases, with 21 bases left in between. This CDR3 is built from 15 residues. CDR3 loop: CASSPPDGVAMGYTF. CDR3 nucleotides: TGTGCCAGCAGTCCCCCGGACGGAGTAGCTATGGGCTACACCTTC.

This clonotype was observed a few times. The chain combines TRBV6-5 with TRBJ2-1; TRBD1 aligns across 9 bases. This CDR3 region has 15 residues. From germline, CDR1 is MNHEY and CDR2 SVGAGI. Germline trimming cut 4 bases from V and 1 base from J; bases unmatched to any gene: 2. CDR3 sequence (DNA): TGTGCCAGCAGTTCACAGGGGGCGTCCTACAATGAGCAGTTCTTC. Amino acid sequence: CASSSQGASYNEQFF.

This rearrangement joins TRBV12-3 or TRBV12-4 to TRBJ2-7; 8 bases fit TRBD1. Trimming cost V 4 bases and J 6 bases; bases outside gene matches: 8. The CDR3 consists of 14 residues. The CDR3 loop reads CASSYDRGISEQYF. The CDR3 DNA is TGTGCCAGCAGTTACGACAGGGGTATCTCCGAGCAGTACTTC.

Regarding this clonotype: At one boundary the junction diverges from the germline segment, which might be a read error. The CDR3 reads CASSEAIAGGRNEQFF. The DNA of the CDR3 is TGCGCCAGCAGTGAAGCAATAGCGGGAGGGCGGAATGAGCAGTTCTTC. This chain joins TRBV2 and TRBJ2-5, with 11 positions matching TRBD2. The end of the DNA aligns better with TRBJ2-1, so the J call may be wrong. The germline gives CDR1 SNHLY, CDR2 FYNNEI. The CDR3 runs to 16 residues.